Listed below are T cell receptor beta chains from one sample, sequenced in a study of long-term antiretroviral therapy in people with HIV. Libraries were prepared by immunoSEQ multiplex PCR; TCRdb keeps only in-frame clonotypes and omits some of them. This table holds 15,000 to 20,000 clones, roughly 76% found once. The sample in question was unsorted PBMCs, obtained 1.5 years before starting antiretroviral therapy. All receptors come from a woman in her forties or fifties with HIV. Both conserved end residues are part of each CDR3. A D gene is named only where the DNA matches it firmly. Rows may omit the clone size; those that give it use once, few, many or a size class.

j_call clone_size d_call v_call cdr3_aa cdr3_nt
TRBJ2-3 NA TRBD2 TRBV9 CASSSHDQRGGTTDTQYF TGTGCCAGCAGCTCCCACGATCAGCGGGGGGGGACCACAGATACGCAGTATTTT
TRBJ2-7 NA NA TRBV30 CAWSEDSLSYEQYF TGTGCCTGGAGTGAGGACAGCCTCTCCTACGAGCAGTACTTC
TRBJ1-2 NA NA TRBV6-5 CASSLNTGTSYGYTF TGTGCCAGCAGTCTCAATACCGGGACAAGTTATGGCTACACCTTC
TRBJ1-2 few NA TRBV6-4 CASSDSGTGYTF TGTGCCAGCAGTGACTCCGGGACGGGCTACACCTTC
TRBJ1-1 few NA TRBV4-2 CASSLATEAFF TGTGCCAGCAGCCTAGCTACTGAAGCTTTCTTT
TRBJ1-1 NA NA TRBV5-1 CASSLNGLGTEAFF TGCGCCAGCAGCTTGAACGGGTTGGGCACTGAAGCTTTCTTT
TRBJ2-4 once NA TRBV5-1 CASSRPRSRPAKNIQYF TGCGCCAGCAGTCGACCACGTTCTCGGCCGGCCAAAAACATTCAGTACTTC
TRBJ2-5 NA NA TRBV2 CASSEQGKGTQYF TGTGCCAGCAGTGAACAGGGAAAGGGGACCCAGTACTTC
TRBJ1-4 once NA TRBV5-8 CASSLPPGTNFYEKLFF TGTGCCAGCAGCTTGCCCCCCGGGACAAACTTTTACGAAAAACTGTTTTTT
TRBJ2-5 NA NA TRBV7-9 CASSILTTTQETQYF TGTGCCAGCAGCATCTTGACTACTACTCAAGAGACCCAGTACTTC
TRBJ2-3 once NA TRBV5-1 CASSSGDLTSTDTQYF TGCGCCAGCAGCTCCGGGGACTTAACCAGCACAGATACGCAGTATTTT
TRBJ1-5 NA NA TRBV27 CASSVDFNRDQPQHF TGTGCCAGCAGTGTTGATTTCAACAGGGACCAGCCCCAGCATTTT
TRBJ1-6 few NA TRBV7-2 CASSFSQRARTNSPLHF TGTGCCAGCAGCTTTAGCCAGAGGGCGCGTACCAATTCACCCCTCCACTTT
TRBJ2-2 NA NA TRBV2 CASRYTGELFF TGTGCCAGCAGATATACCGGGGAGCTGTTTTTT
TRBJ1-2 NA NA TRBV21-1 CASPGVPYGYTF TGTGCCAGCCCCGGGGTCCCCTATGGCTACACCTTC
TRBJ1-3 NA NA TRBV19 CASTEGPSRSGNTIYF TGTGCCAGTACCGAGGGGCCTTCACGCTCTGGAAACACCATATATTTT
TRBJ1-1 NA TRBD1 TRBV2 CASRPRQGYTEAFF TGTGCCAGCAGACCTCGACAGGGATACACTGAAGCTTTCTTT
TRBJ2-1 NA NA TRBV4-1 CASSQKGTSNEQFF TGCGCCAGCAGCCAAAAGGGAACCTCCAATGAGCAGTTCTTC
TRBJ1-1 once TRBD1 TRBV5-4 CASSLGQGQSGFF TGTGCCAGCAGCTTGGGACAGGGACAGTCGGGGTTCTTT
TRBJ1-5 NA NA TRBV18 CASSPAGEGNQPQHF TGTGCCAGCTCACCGGCCGGGGAGGGCAATCAGCCCCAGCATTTT
TRBJ2-3 NA NA TRBV6-6 CASRPPSDAPDTQYF TGTGCCAGCAGACCCCCGTCTGACGCCCCCGATACGCAGTATTTT
TRBJ1-1 NA TRBD1 TRBV28 CASSLWTGGADTEAFF TGTGCCAGCAGTTTATGGACAGGGGGCGCGGACACTGAAGCTTTCTTT
TRBJ2-5 NA TRBD1 TRBV5-1 CASSLRVGTGQETQYF TGCGCCAGCAGCTTGCGAGTCGGGACAGGGCAAGAGACCCAGTACTTC
TRBJ2-3 NA NA TRBV29-1 CSGALGGGPTDTQYF TGCAGCGGGGCCTTAGGGGGGGGCCCCACAGATACGCAGTATTTT
TRBJ2-3 NA NA TRBV14 CASAYWGRTDTQYF TGTGCCAGCGCCTATTGGGGCCGCACAGATACGCAGTATTTT
TRBJ2-3 NA NA TRBV6-1 CASGNGPESQYF TGTGCCAGCGGCAACGGTCCAGAGTCGCAGTATTTT
TRBJ1-5 NA NA TRBV4-1 CASSPSGGQNQPQHF TGCGCCAGCAGCCCCTCCGGGGGGCAAAATCAGCCCCAGCATTTT
TRBJ1-4 few NA TRBV5-1 CASSFQGTNEKLFF TGCGCCAGCAGCTTTCAGGGGACTAATGAAAAACTGTTTTTT
TRBJ2-7 NA TRBD1 TRBV5-1 CASSLSGGFYEQYF TGCGCCAGCAGCTTGTCAGGGGGATTCTACGAGCAGTACTTC
TRBJ1-5 NA TRBD1 TRBV19 CASSVTGLGNQPQHF TGTGCCAGTAGTGTGACAGGGTTGGGCAATCAGCCCCAGCATTTT
TRBJ1-5 NA NA TRBV6-6 CASSYSDPSNQPQHF TGTGCCAGCAGTTACTCGGACCCTAGCAATCAGCCCCAGCATTTT
TRBJ1-1 NA NA TRBV2 CASSEGQAHTEAFF TGTGCCAGCAGTGAAGGGCAGGCCCACACTGAAGCTTTCTTT
TRBJ2-5 NA TRBD1 TRBV7-3 CASSSGDREGETQYF TGTGCCAGCAGCTCCGGGGACAGGGAGGGAGAGACCCAGTACTTC
TRBJ1-3 NA NA TRBV5-4 CASSLGTRNTIYF TGTGCCAGCAGCTTGGGAACACGGAACACCATATATTTT
TRBJ1-1 NA NA TRBV5-1 CASRVRVENTEAFF TGCGCCAGCAGGGTCCGGGTTGAGAACACTGAAGCTTTCTTT
TRBJ2-5 NA NA TRBV7-9 CASSMGRETQYF TGTGCCAGCAGTATGGGCCGAGAGACCCAGTACTTC
TRBJ1-1 NA TRBD1 TRBV7-9 CASRERQGGDTEAFF TGTGCCAGCAGAGAGAGACAGGGAGGGGACACTGAAGCTTTCTTT
TRBJ1-2 NA TRBD1 TRBV6-5 CASSRQGNGYTF TGTGCCAGCAGTCGACAGGGAAATGGCTACACCTTC
TRBJ2-5 NA NA TRBV10-2 CASSDRGLAETQYF TGCGCCAGCAGTGATAGGGGTCTAGCAGAGACCCAGTACTTC
TRBJ2-1 few NA TRBV29-1 CSVEGGGSTNEQFF TGCAGCGTTGAAGGAGGGGGTTCTACCAATGAGCAGTTCTTC
TRBJ2-5 NA NA TRBV19 CASSIRAGIGETQYF TGTGCCAGTAGTATTCGGGCAGGGATAGGGGAGACCCAGTACTTC